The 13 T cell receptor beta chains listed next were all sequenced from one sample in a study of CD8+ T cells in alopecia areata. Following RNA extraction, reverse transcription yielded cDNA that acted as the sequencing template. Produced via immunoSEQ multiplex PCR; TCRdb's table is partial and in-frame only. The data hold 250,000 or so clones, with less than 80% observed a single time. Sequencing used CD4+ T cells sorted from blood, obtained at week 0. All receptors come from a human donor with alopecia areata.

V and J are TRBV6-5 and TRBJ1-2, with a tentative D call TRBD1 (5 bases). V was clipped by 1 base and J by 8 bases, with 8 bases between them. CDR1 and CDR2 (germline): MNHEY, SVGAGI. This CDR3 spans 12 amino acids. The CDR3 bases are TGTGCCAGCAGTTACTTTCAGGGCGGCTACACCTTC. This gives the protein CASSYFQGGYTF.

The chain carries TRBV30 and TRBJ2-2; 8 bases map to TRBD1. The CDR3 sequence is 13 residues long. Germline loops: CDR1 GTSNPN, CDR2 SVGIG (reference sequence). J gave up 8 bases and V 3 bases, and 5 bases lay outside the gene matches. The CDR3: CAWRQGAGGELFF. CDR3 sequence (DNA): TGTGCCTGGAGGCAGGGGGCAGGTGGGGAGCTGTTTTTT.

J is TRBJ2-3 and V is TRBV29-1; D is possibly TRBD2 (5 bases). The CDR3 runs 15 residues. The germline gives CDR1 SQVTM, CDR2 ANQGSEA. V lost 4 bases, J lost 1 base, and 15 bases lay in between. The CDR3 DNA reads TGCAGCGTTGGAGGACCCGAGAGGGGCACAGATACGCAGTATTTT. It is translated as CSVGGPERGTDTQYF.

The CDR3 bases are TGTGCCTGGAGTGTACTGGTCGAGAACACTGAAGCTTTCTTT. Translated: CAWSVLVENTEAFF. The V and J genes are TRBV30 and TRBJ1-1; D is uncertain. With 0 bases removed from V and 1 base from J, the gap between germline ends came to 9 bases. The CDR3 loop spans 14 amino acids. The germline CDR1 and CDR2 sequences are GTSNPN and SVGIG (reference sequence). Together with reference TRBV30 and TRBJ1-1, the CDR3 gives the full variable domain: SQTIHQWPATLVQPVGSPLSLECTVEGTSNPNLYWYRQAAGRGLQLLFYSVGIGQISSEVPQNLSASRPQDRQFILSSKKLLLSDSGFYLCAWSVLVENTEAFFGQGTRLTVV.

DNA of the CDR3: TGTGCCTGGAGTGGCAGCATCCAGGAGGCCCAGTACTTC. This encodes CAWSGSIQEAQYF. This chain uses TRBV30 with TRBJ2-5; D might be TRBD2 (5 bases). Germline-derived CDR1 and CDR2 are GTSNPN and SVGIG (reference sequence). The V end lost 1 base, the J end lost 9 bases, and 15 bases lay between the germline ends. The CDR3 loop spans 13 amino acids. Using reference TRBV30 and TRBJ2-5 for the parts outside the CDR3, the full variable domain is SQTIHQWPATLVQPVGSPLSLECTVEGTSNPNLYWYRQAAGRGLQLLFYSVGIGQISSEVPQNLSASRPQDRQFILSSKKLLLSDSGFYLCAWSGSIQEAQYFGPGTRLLVL.

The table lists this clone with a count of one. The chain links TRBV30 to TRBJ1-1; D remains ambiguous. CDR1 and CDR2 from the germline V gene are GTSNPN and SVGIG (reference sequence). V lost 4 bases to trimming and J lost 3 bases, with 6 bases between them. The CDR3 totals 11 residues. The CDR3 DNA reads TGTGCCTGGACGTGGGACACTGAAGCTTTCTTT. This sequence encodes CAWTWDTEAFF.

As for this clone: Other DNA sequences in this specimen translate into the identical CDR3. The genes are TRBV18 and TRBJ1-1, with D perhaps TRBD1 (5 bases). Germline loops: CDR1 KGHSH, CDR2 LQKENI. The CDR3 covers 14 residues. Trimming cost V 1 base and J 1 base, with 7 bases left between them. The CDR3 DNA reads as TGTGCCAGCTCACCACGTGGGGCGAACACTGAAGCTTTCTTT. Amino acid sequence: CASSPRGANTEAFF.

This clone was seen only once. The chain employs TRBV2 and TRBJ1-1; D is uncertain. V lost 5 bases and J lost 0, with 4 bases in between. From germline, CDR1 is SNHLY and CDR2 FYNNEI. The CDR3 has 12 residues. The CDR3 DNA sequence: TGTGCCAGCAGTTCCATGAACACTGAAGCTTTCTTT. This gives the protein CASSSMNTEAFF.

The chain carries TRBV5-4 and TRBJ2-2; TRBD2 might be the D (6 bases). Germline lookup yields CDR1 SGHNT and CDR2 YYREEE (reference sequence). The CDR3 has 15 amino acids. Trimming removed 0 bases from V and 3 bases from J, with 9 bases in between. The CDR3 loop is CASSLGAGDTGELFF. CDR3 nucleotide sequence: TGTGCCAGCAGCTTGGGAGCGGGCGACACCGGGGAGCTGTTTTTT.

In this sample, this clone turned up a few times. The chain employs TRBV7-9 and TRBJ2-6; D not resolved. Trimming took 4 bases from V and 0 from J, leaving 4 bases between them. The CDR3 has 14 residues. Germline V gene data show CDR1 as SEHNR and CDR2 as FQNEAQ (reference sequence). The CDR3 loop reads CASSWDSGANVLTF. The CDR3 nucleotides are TGTGCCAGCAGCTGGGACTCTGGGGCCAACGTCCTGACTTTC.

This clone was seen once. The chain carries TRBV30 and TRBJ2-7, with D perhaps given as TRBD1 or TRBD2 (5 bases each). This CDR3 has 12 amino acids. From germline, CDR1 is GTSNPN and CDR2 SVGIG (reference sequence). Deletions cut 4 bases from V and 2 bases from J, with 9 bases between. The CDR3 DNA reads TGTGCCTGGAATCGGGGACCCTACGAGCAGTACTTC. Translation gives CAWNRGPYEQYF.

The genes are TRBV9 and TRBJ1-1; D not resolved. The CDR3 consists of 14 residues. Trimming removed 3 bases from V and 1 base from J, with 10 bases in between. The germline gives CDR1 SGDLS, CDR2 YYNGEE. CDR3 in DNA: TGTGCCAGCAGCGGGCATCCACGGAACACTGAAGCTTTCTTT. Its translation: CASSGHPRNTEAFF.

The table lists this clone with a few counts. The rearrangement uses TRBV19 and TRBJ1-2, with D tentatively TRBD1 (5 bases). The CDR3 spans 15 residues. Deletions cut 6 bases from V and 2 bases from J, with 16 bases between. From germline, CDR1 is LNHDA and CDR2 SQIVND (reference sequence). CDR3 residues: CASRSSGAGNYGYTF. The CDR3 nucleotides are TGTGCCAGTAGAAGCTCTGGGGCAGGCAACTATGGCTACACCTTC.